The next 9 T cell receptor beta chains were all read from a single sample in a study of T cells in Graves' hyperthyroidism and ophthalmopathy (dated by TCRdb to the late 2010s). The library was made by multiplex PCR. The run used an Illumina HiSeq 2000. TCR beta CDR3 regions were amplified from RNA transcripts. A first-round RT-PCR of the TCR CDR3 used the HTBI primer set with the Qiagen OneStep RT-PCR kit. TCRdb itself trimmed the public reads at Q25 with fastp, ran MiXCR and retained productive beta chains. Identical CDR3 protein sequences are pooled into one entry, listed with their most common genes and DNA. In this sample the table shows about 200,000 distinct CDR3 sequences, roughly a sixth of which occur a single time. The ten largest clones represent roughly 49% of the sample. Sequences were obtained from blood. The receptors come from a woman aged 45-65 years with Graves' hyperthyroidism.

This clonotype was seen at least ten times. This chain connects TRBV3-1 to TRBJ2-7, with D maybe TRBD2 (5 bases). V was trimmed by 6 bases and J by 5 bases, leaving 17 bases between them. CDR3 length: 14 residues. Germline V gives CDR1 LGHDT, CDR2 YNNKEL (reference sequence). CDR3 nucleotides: TGTGCCAGCAGTCTGAGGGTAGCGAACCACGAGCAGTACTTC. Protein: CASSLRVANHEQYF.

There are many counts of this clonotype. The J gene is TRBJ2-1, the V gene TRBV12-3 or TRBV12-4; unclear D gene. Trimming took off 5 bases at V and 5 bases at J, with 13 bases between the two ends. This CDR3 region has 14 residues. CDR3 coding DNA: TGTGCCAGCAGTCGAACCGGGCCCCACAATGAGCAGTTCTTC. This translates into CASSRTGPHNEQFF.

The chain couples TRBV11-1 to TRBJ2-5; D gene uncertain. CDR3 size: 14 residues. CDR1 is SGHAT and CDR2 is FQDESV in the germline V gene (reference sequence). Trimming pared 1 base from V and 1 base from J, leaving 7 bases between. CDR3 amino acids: CASSLGSSQETQYF. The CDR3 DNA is TGTGCCAGCAGCTTAGGGAGTAGCCAAGAGACCCAGTACTTC.

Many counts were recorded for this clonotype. The CDR3: CSAIPGQGTDTQYF. As DNA, the CDR3 is TGCAGTGCAATTCCGGGACAGGGGACAGATACGCAGTATTTT. This chain links TRBV20-1 with TRBJ2-3, with 10 bases matching TRBD1. CDR1 is DFQATT, CDR2 SNEGSKA, per germline (reference sequence). V lost 6 bases, J lost 3 bases, and 6 bases stayed unmatched. The CDR3 is made up of 14 amino acids.

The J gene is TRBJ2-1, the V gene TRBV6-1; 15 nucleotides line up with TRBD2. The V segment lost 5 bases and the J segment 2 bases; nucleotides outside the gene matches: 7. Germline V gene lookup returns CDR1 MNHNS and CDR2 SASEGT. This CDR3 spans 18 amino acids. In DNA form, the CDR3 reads TGTGCCAGCAGTACCGGGACTAGCGGGAGGAGTCCCTACAATGAGCAGTTCTTC. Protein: CASSTGTSGRSPYNEQFF.

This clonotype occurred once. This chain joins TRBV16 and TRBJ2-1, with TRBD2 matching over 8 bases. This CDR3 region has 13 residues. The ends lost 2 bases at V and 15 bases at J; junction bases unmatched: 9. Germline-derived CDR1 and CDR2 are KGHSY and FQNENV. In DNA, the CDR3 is TGTGCCAGCAGCCAAGGGGTAGCGGGATCCCCGTTCTTC. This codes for CASSQGVAGSPFF.

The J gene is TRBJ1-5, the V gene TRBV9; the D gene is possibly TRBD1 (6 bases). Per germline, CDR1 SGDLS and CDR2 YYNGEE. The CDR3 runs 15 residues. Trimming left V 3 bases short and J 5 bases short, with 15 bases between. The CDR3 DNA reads TGTGCCAGCAGCGCCTTCGGGGGCGCCGATCAGCCCCAGCATTTT. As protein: CASSAFGGADQPQHF.

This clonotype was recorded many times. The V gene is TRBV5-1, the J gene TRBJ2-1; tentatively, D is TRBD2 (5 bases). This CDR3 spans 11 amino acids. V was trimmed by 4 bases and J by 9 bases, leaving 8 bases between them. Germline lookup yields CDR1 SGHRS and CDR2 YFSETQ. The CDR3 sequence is CASSREGEQFF. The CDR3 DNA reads TGCGCCAGCAGCAGAGAGGGTGAGCAGTTCTTC.

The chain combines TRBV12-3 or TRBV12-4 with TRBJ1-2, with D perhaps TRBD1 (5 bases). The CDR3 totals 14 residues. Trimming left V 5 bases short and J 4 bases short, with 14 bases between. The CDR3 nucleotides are TGTGCCAGCAGTGAACCTCGAAGGGGCTATGGCTACACCTTC. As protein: CASSEPRRGYGYTF.